This is a list of T cell receptor beta chains from one sample in a study of blood T cell repertoires in COVID-19. Profiled with immunoSEQ multiplex PCR; TCRdb holds only in-frame clones, not every one. The table shows around 260,000 clones, with about 88% occurring only once. The sequencing sample was made of peripheral blood. These receptor sequences come from a young man with active or convalescent COVID-19. CDR3s include the opening cysteine and the closing phenylalanine or tryptophan. Fields, in order: clone size, J gene, CDR3 length, D gene, V gene, CDR3 protein. D genes are given only for firm matches. Not every row has a clone size; where given, it reads once, few, many or a size class.

.	TRBJ1-2	15	.	TRBV10-3	CAILSRTGRDYGYTF
.	TRBJ2-1	15	.	TRBV3-1/TRBV3-2	CASSQDLSSYNEQFF
few	TRBJ1-1	14	TRBD1	TRBV2	CASSDRDSYTEAFF
few	TRBJ1-5	15	.	TRBV6-5	CASSLLAGEGQPQHF
.	TRBJ1-6	14	.	TRBV2	CASAEAGVNSPLHF
.	TRBJ2-3	14	.	TRBV10-3	CAISEDPTTDTQYF
few	TRBJ2-2	13	TRBD2	TRBV25-1	CASLREVTGELFF
.	TRBJ2-2	16	TRBD1	TRBV19	CASSPRGTGGIGELFF
.	TRBJ1-1	15	TRBD1	TRBV2	CASSNGNRGNTEAFF
.	TRBJ1-1	15	.	TRBV6-6	CASSHQTTENTEAFF
once	TRBJ1-1	17	TRBD1	TRBV7-9	CASSLGPGQGSEGEAFF
few	TRBJ2-4	12	TRBD1	TRBV19	CASNSRTGKTNF
many	TRBJ2-1	16	.	TRBV15	CATSRDAEVSYNEQFF